This TCR beta chain was retrieved from a study of cytotoxic CD8 clonotypes in ibrutinib-treated CLL. Study summary: Mean productive templates were roughly 280,000; mean productive rearrangements were about 89,000.

Germline V lookup: CDR1 LNHDA, CDR2 SQIVND (reference sequence). CDR3 size: 15 residues. Trimming left V 6 bases short and J 1 base short, with 16 bases between. Profiling relied on immunoSEQ multiplex PCR, and the TCRdb table lists in-frame clones only, not all of them. The sample has some 140,000 clones, about 79% seen once. Cryopreserved PBMCs supplied roughly 2.1 micrograms of genomic DNA for TCR beta libraries. Study findings and constraints: Patients had baseline clonality above age-matched healthy donors, and this clonality moved with circulating CD8+ T-cell counts. Public clonotypes proved infrequent, and on treatment they shrank or remained steady.

This clone was detected only a few times. The antigen remains unidentified. The sequencing used PBMCs, collected after 12 months of ibrutinib treatment. The chain links TRBV19 to TRBJ2-7, with D uncertain. This TCR derives from a human donor with chronic lymphocytic leukemia. The CDR3 loop reads CASRALHEVSYEQYF. The DNA of the CDR3 is TGTGCCAGTAGAGCCCTTCATGAGGTATCCTACGAGCAGTACTTC.